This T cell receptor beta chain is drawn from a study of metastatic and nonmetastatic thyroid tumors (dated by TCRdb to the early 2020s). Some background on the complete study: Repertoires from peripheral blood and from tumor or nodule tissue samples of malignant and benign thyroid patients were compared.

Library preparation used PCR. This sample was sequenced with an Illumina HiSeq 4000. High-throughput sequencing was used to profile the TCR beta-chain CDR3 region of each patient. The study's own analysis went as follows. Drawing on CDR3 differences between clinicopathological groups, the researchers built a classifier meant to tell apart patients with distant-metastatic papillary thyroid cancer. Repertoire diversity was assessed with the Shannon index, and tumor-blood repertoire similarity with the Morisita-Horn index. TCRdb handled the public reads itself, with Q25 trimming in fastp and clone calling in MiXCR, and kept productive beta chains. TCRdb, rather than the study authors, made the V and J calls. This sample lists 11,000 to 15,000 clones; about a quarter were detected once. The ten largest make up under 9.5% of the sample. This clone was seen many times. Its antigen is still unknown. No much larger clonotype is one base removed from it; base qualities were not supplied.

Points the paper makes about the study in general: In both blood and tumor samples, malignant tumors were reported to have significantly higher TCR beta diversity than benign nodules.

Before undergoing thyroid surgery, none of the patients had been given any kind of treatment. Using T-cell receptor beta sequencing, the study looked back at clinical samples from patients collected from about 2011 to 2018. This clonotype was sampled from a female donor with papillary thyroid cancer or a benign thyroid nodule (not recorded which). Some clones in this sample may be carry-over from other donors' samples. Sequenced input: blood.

The DNA sequence follows: TGTGCCAGCAGCATTTCAGGGGCGGCAACTAATGAAAAACTGTTTTTT. Translated, this gives CASSISGAATNEKLFF. The chain joins TRBV5-4 to TRBJ1-4; matching of 6 bases hints at TRBD1 as the D gene. CDR1 and CDR2 are drawn from the germline V gene (reference sequence): SGHNT, YYREEE. Including the terminal cysteine and phenylalanine, the CDR3 comprises 16 residues. Only the CDR3 region is kept as DNA, spanning 48 bases read in frame from base 1. Trimming costs V 4 bases and J 0 bases, and their ends lie 13 bases apart.